The subject of this entry is one T cell receptor (beta chain). Its target is unknown. This sample was taken from a study of vaccination effects on CD4 cells after COVID-19. The ViraFEST assay expanded antigen-specific CD4+ T cells with viral peptide pools before sequencing. Culturing for more than eight days preceded CD4+ T cell isolation. No vaccinee had earlier SARS-CoV-2 infection, and nucleocapsid antibodies were negative. The protocol was immunoSEQ multiplex PCR, while the TCRdb copy is restricted to in-frame clones and leaves out a portion. This sample has about 73,000 clones; about four fifths occur once, and the top ten carry around 2.9%. The sample here was CD4+ T cells from PBMCs cultured with HCoV-NL63 spike peptides, taken before COVID-19 vaccination. The sequence derives from a human donor who received a COVID-19 vaccine.

CDR3 in amino acids: CASSFSSGTQLIAKNIQYF. CDR3 sequence (DNA): TGTGCCAGCAGTTTCTCTAGCGGAACCCAACTCATAGCCAAAAACATTCAGTACTTC. The chain is built from TRBV6-2 or TRBV6-3 and TRBJ2-4; 7 positions agree with TRBD2. The V gene's germline CDR1 is MNHEY and CDR2 SVGEGT. CDR3 length: 19 residues. V lost 4 bases, J lost 0 bases, and 15 bases stayed unmatched.